The T cell receptor (beta chain) under discussion was sequenced for a study of cytomegalovirus exposure and HLA in healthy donors. Study conclusions and caveats: The authors later found most CMV-associated TCR beta chains appeared HLA-restricted. In a later analysis, TCR beta V- and J-gene trimming showed a link to a missense DCLRE1C variant. It emerged from a later analysis that several of the most significant clusters appeared to be linked to common viral pathogens.

V was cut by 3 bases and J by 5 bases, with 7 bases left in between. Germline V CDR1 and CDR2: MDHEN, SYDVKM. This CDR3 is built from 13 residues. The PCR had 60 Vbeta and 13 Jbeta primers. Clones were read by immunoSEQ multiplex PCR, and TCRdb kept only the in-frame ones, dropping some. The data show about 41,000 clones, about 85% seen once. Nominally healthy donors were sampled, though unrecorded immune exposures were likely. With regard to this clone: What it binds is unknown.

Sequences were obtained from PBMCs. This TCR was sampled from a man in his fifties or sixties in good health and CMV-seronegative. The rearrangement joins TRBV28 to TRBJ1-4; tentatively, D is TRBD1 (5 bases). CDR3 in amino acids: CASSFWGNEKLFF. As DNA, the CDR3 is TGTGCCAGCAGTTTTTGGGGCAATGAAAAACTGTTTTTT.